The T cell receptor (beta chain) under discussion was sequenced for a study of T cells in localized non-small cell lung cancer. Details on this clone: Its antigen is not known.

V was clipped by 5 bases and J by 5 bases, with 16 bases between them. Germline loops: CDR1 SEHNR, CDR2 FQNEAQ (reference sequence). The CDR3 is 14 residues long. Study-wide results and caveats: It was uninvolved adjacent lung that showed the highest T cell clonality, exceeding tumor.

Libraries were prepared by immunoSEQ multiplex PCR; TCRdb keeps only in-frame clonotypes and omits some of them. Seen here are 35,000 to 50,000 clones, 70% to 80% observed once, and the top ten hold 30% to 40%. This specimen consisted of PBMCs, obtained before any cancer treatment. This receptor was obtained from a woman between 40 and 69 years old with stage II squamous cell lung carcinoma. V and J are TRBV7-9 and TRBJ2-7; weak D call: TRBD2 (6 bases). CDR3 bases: TGTGCCAGCAGCCCAGGAGGGGTCGGGGACGAGCAGTACTTC. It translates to CASSPGGVGDEQYF.